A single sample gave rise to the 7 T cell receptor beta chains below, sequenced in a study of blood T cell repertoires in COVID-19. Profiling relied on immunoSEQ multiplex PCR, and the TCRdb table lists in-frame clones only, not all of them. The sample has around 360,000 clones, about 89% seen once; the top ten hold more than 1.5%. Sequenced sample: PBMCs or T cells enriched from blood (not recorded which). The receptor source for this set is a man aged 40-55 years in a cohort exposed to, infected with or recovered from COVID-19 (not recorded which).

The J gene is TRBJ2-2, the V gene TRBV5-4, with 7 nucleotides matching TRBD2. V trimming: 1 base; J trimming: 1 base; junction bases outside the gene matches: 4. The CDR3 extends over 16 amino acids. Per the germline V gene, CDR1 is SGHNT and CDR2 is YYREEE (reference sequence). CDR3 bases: TGTGCCAGCAGCTTGAGTGGCGGGAGGAACACCGGGGAGCTGTTTTTT. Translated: CASSLSGGRNTGELFF.

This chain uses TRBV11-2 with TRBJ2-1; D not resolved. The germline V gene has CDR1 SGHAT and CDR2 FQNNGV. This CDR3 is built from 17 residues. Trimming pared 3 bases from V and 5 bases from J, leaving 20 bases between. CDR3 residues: CASSLSPVSLPNNEQFF. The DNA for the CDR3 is TGTGCCAGCAGCTTGTCCCCCGTGAGCCTGCCAAACAATGAGCAGTTCTTC.

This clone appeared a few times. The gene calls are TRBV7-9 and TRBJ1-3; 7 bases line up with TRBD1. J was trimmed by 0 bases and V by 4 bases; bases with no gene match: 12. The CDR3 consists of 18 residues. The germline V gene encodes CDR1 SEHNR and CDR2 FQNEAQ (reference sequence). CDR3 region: CASSSEPTGFFSGNTIYF. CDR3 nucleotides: TGTGCCAGCAGCTCGGAGCCGACAGGGTTTTTCTCTGGAAACACCATATATTTT.

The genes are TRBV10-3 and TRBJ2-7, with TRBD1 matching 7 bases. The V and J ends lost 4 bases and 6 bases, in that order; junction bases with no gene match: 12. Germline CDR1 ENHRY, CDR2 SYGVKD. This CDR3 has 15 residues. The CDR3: CAISAFEDRVSEQYF. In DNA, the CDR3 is TGTGCCATCAGTGCCTTCGAAGACAGGGTGAGCGAGCAGTACTTC.

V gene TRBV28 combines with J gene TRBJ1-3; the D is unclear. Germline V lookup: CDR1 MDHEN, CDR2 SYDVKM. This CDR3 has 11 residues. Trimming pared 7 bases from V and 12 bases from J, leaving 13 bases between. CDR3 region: CASTLGEIIYF. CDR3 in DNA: TGTGCCAGCACCCTCGGGGAAATCATATATTTT.

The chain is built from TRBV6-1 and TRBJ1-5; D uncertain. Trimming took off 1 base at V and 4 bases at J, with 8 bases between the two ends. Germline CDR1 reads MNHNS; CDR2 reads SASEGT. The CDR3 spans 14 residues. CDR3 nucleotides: TGTGCCAGCAGTGAAGGCCAGGCTAATCAGCCCCAGCATTTT. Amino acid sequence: CASSEGQANQPQHF.

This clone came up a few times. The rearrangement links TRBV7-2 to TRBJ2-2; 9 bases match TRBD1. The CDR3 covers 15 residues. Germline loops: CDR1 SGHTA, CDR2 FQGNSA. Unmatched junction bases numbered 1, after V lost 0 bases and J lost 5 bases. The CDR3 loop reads CASSLATGGTGELFF. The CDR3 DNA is TGTGCCAGCAGCTTAGCGACAGGGGGGACCGGGGAGCTGTTTTTT.